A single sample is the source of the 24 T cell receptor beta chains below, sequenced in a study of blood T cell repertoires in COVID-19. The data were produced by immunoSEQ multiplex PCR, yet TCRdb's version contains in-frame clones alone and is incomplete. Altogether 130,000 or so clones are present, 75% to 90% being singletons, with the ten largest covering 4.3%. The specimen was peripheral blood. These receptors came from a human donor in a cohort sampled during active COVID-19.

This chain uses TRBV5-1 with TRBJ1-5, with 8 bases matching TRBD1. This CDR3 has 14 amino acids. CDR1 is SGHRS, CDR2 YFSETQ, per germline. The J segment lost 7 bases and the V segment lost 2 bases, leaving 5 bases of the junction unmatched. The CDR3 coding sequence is TGCGCCAGCAGCTTAGCAGGGGGCGGCCAGCCCCAGCATTTT. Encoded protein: CASSLAGGGQPQHF. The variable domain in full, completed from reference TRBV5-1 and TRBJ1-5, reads KAGVTQTPRYLIKTRGQQVTLSCSPISGHRSVSWYQQTPGQGLQFLFEYFSETQRNKGNFPGRFSGRQFSNSRSEMNVSTLELGDSALYLCASSLAGGGQPQHFGDGTRLSIL.

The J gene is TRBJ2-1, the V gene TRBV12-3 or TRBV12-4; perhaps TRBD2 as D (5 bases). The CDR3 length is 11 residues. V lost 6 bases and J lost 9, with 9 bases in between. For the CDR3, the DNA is TGTGCCAGCAGCAGACTAAGTGAGCAGTTCTTC. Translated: CASSRLSEQFF.

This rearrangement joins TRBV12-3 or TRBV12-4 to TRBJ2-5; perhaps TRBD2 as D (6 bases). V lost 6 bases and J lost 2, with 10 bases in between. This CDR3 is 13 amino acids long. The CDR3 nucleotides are TGTGCCAGCAGGGCGGGGATACAAGAGACCCAGTACTTC. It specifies CASRAGIQETQYF.

The CDR3 bases are TGTGCCTCTGTTTGGGCAGATGATCAGCCCCAGCATTTT. This gives the protein CASVWADDQPQHF. The rearrangement links TRBV30 to TRBJ1-5; D is unresolved. The CDR3 extends over 13 amino acids. V was shortened by 7 bases and J by 5 bases, with 15 bases between the two germline ends. The germline V gene has CDR1 GTSNPN and CDR2 SVGIG (reference sequence).

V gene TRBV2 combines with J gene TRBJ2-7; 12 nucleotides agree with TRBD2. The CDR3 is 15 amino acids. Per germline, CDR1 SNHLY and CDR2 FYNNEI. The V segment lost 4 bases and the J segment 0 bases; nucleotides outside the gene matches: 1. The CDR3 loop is CASSVLAGGSYEQYV. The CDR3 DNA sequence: TGTGCCAGCAGTGTACTAGCGGGAGGCTCCTACGAGCAGTACGTC.

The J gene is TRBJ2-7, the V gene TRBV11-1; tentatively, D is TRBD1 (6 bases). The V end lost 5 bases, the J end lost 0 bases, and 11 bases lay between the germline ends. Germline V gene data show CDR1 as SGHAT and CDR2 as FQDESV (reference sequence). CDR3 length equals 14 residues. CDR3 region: CASSIRDISYEQYF. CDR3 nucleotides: TGTGCCAGCAGCATCCGGGACATCTCCTACGAGCAGTACTTC.

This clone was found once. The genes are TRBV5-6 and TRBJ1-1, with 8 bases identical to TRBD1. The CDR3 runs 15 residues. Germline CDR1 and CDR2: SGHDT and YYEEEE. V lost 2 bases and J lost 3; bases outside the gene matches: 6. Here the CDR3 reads CASSFRTGRDTEAFF. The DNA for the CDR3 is TGTGCCAGCAGCTTTCGGACAGGGCGGGACACTGAAGCTTTCTTT.

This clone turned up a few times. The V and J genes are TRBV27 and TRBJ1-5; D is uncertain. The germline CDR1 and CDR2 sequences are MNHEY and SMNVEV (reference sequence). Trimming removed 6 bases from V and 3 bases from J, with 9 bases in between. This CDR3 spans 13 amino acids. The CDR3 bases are TGTGCCAGCAGGGAGAGTCCCAATCAGCCCCAGCATTTT. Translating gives CASRESPNQPQHF.

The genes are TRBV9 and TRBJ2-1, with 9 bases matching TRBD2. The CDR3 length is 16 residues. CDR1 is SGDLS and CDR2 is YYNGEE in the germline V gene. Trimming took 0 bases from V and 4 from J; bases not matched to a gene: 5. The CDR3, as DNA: TGTGCCAGCAGCGTAGTGTCTAGCGGGGTGTACAATGAGCAGTTCTTC. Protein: CASSVVSSGVYNEQFF.

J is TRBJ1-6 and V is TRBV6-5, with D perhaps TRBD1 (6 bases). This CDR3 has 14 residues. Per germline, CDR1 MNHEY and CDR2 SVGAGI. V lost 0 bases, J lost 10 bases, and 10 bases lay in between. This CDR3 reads CASSYSDRISPLHF. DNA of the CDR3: TGTGCCAGCAGTTACTCGGACAGAATATCACCCCTCCACTTT.

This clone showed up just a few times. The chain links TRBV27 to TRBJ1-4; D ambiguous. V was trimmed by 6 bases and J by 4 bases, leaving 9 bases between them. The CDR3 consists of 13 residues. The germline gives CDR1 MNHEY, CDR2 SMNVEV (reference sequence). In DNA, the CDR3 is TGTGCCAGCAGCCCCGGGGTTAATGAAAAACTGTTTTTT. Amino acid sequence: CASSPGVNEKLFF.

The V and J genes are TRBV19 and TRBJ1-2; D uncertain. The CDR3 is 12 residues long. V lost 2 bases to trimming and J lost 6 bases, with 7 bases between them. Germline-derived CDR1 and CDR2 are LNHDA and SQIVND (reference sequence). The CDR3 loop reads CASSIWGDGYTF. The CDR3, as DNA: TGTGCCAGTAGTATATGGGGAGATGGCTACACCTTC. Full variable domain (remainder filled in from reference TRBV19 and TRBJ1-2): DGGITQSPKYLFRKEGQNVTLSCEQNLNHDAMYWYRQDPGQGLRLIYYSQIVNDFQKGDIAEGYSVSREKKESFPLTVTSAQKNPTAFYLCASSIWGDGYTFGSGTRLTVV.

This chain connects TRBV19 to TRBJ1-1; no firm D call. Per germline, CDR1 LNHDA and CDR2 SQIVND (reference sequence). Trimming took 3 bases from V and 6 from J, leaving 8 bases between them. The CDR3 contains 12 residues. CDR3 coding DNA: TGTGCCAGTAGTATTCCCGGGGCTGAAGCTTTCTTT. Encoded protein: CASSIPGAEAFF. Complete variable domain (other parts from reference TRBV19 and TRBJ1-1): DGGITQSPKYLFRKEGQNVTLSCEQNLNHDAMYWYRQDPGQGLRLIYYSQIVNDFQKGDIAEGYSVSREKKESFPLTVTSAQKNPTAFYLCASSIPGAEAFFGQGTRLTVV.

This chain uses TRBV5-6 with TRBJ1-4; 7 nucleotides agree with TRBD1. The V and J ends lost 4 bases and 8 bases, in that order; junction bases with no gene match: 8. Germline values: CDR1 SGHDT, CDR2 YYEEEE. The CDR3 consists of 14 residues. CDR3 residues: CASSADRVREKLFF. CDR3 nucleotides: TGTGCCAGCAGCGCTGACAGGGTTCGGGAAAAACTGTTTTTT.

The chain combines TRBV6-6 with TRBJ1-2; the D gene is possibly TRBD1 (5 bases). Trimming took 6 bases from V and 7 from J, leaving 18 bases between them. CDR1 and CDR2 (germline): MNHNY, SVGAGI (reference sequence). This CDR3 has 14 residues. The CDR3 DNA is TGTGCCAGCAGCTCATCAGGCCCCGGGGGTGGCTACACCTTC. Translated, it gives CASSSSGPGGGYTF.

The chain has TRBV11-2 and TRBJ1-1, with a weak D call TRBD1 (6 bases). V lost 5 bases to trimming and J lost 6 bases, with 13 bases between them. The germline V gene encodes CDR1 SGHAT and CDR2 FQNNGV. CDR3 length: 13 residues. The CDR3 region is CASSLRGSAEAFF. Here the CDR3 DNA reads TGTGCCAGCAGCCTCAGGGGAAGCGCTGAAGCTTTCTTT.

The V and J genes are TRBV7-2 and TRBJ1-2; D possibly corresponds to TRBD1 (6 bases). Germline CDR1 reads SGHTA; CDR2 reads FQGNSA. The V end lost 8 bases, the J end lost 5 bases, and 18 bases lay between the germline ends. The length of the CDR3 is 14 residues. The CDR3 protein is CASGRGREVYGYTF. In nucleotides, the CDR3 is TGTGCCAGCGGGCGGGGGCGCGAAGTATATGGCTACACCTTC.

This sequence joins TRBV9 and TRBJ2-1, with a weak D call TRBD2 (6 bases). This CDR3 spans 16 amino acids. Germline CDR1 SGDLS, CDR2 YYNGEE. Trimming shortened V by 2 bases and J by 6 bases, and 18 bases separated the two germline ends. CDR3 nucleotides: TGTGCCAGCAGCGTGATTGCCGGGACTCCCACCAATGAGCAGTTCTTC. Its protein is CASSVIAGTPTNEQFF.

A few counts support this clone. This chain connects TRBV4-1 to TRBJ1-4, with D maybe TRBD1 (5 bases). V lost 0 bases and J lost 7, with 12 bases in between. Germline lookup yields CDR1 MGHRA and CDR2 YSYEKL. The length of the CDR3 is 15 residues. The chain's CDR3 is CASSQEDIGSEKLFF. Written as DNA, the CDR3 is TGCGCCAGCAGCCAAGAGGACATAGGAAGTGAAAAACTGTTTTTT.

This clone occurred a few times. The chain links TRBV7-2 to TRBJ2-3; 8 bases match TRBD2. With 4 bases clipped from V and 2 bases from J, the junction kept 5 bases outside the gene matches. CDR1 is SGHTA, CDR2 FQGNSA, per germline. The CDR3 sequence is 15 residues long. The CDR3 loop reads CASSSRGGDTDTQYF. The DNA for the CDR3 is TGTGCCAGCAGCTCTCGGGGGGGAGACACAGATACGCAGTATTTT.

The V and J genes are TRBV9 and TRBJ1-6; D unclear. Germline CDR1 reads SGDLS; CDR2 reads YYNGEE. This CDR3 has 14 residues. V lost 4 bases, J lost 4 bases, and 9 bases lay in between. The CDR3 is CASSRTDYNSPLHF. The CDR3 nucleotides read TGTGCCAGCAGCCGGACTGATTATAATTCACCCCTCCACTTT.

In DNA, the CDR3 is TGCGCCAGCAAAAGCGGGGGTTCCAATGAGCAGTTCTTC. It translates to CASKSGGSNEQFF. The chain carries TRBV5-1 and TRBJ2-1, with TRBD2 identical over 8 bases. Germline CDR1 is SGHRS and CDR2 is YFSETQ. V gave up 6 bases and J gave up 6 bases; unmatched junction bases: 5. The CDR3 contains 13 residues.

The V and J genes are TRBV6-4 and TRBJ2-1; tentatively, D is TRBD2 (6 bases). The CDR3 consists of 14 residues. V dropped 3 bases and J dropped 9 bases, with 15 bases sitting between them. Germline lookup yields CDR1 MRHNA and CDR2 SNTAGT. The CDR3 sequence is CASSDEGGWGEQFF. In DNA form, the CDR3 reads TGTGCCAGCAGTGATGAAGGAGGGTGGGGTGAGCAGTTCTTC.

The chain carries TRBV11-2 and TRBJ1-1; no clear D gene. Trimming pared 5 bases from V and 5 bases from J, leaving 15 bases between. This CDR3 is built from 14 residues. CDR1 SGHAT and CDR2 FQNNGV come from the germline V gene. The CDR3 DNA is TGTGCCAGCAGCCCCGCCCCGGGGAGTACTGAAGCTTTCTTT. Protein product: CASSPAPGSTEAFF. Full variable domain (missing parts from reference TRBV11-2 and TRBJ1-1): EAGVAQSPRYKIIEKRQSVAFWCNPISGHATLYWYQQILGQGPKLLIQFQNNGVVDDSQLPKDRFSAERLKGVDSTLKIQPAKLEDSAVYLCASSPAPGSTEAFFGQGTRLTVV.